The rows below give T cell receptor beta chains drawn from one sample of a study of CD8 T cells in Susac syndrome. TCRdb reanalysed the immunoSEQ multiplex PCR reads using MiXCR and keeps one entry per CDR3 protein. The sample has 230,000 or so distinct CDR3 sequences; 95% are singletons. Material: CD4+ T cells from PBMCs. All receptors come from a human donor with multiple sclerosis. The CDR3 runs from the conserved cysteine through the conserved F or W. The D gene is left open where the match is weak. Clone size is shown for a subset of rows, as once, few, many or a class of expanded clone.

D gene: TRBD2; J gene: TRBJ2-2; V gene: TRBV15; clone size: .; CDR3 protein: CVAGEEAGELFF; CDR3 DNA: TGTGTGGCGGGGGAGGAGGCCGGGGAGCTGTTTTTT
D gene: .; J gene: TRBJ2-7; V gene: TRBV12-3/TRBV12-4; clone size: .; CDR3 protein: CASSLGARHYEQYF; CDR3 DNA: TGTGCCAGCAGTTTAGGAGCCCGTCACTACGAGCAGTACTTC
D gene: TRBD1; J gene: TRBJ1-1; V gene: TRBV28; clone size: few; CDR3 protein: CASRRQGNTEAFF; CDR3 DNA: TGTGCCAGCAGGAGACAGGGGAACACTGAAGCTTTCTTT
D gene: .; J gene: TRBJ2-5; V gene: TRBV3-1; clone size: .; CDR3 protein: CASSQTGIVRQETQYF; CDR3 DNA: TGTGCCAGCAGCCAAACGGGTATAGTTAGACAAGAGACCCAGTACTTC
D gene: TRBD2; J gene: TRBJ2-1; V gene: TRBV7-2; clone size: .; CDR3 protein: CASSPGGAGGGNEQFF; CDR3 DNA: TGTGCCAGCAGCCCCGGCGGGGCGGGAGGGGGGAATGAGCAGTTCTTC
D gene: .; J gene: TRBJ1-3; V gene: TRBV20-1; clone size: .; CDR3 protein: CSGRTSGNTIYF; CDR3 DNA: TGCAGTGGTCGGACCTCTGGAAACACCATATATTTT
D gene: TRBD1; J gene: TRBJ2-6; V gene: TRBV11-2; clone size: once; CDR3 protein: CASSLRTGQDVLTF; CDR3 DNA: TGTGCCAGCAGCTTACGGACAGGTCAGGACGTCCTGACTTTC
D gene: .; J gene: TRBJ2-1; V gene: TRBV5-1; clone size: .; CDR3 protein: CASSPREITYNEQFF; CDR3 DNA: TGCGCCAGCAGCCCCAGGGAGATAACATACAATGAGCAGTTCTTC
D gene: TRBD2; J gene: TRBJ2-1; V gene: TRBV11-1; clone size: .; CDR3 protein: CASSPRTSGSLRTNEQFF; CDR3 DNA: TGTGCCAGCAGCCCGCGGACTAGCGGGAGTCTAAGAACCAATGAGCAGTTCTTC
D gene: TRBD1; J gene: TRBJ2-3; V gene: TRBV7-6; clone size: .; CDR3 protein: CASSDGQGGDTQYF; CDR3 DNA: TGTGCCAGCAGCGACGGACAGGGCGGAGATACGCAGTATTTT
D gene: .; J gene: TRBJ2-1; V gene: TRBV18; clone size: .; CDR3 protein: CASSPLPGNEQFF; CDR3 DNA: TGTGCCAGCTCGCCGTTGCCAGGCAATGAGCAGTTCTTC
D gene: .; J gene: TRBJ1-2; V gene: TRBV12-5; clone size: .; CDR3 protein: CASGLGGRELYGYTF; CDR3 DNA: TGTGCTAGTGGTTTGGGCGGACGGGAACTCTATGGCTACACCTTC
D gene: .; J gene: TRBJ2-3; V gene: TRBV3-1; clone size: .; CDR3 protein: CASSQGGIGGTSTDTQYF; CDR3 DNA: TGTGCCAGCAGCCAAGGCGGAATAGGGGGTACTAGCACAGATACGCAGTATTTT
D gene: .; J gene: TRBJ1-5; V gene: TRBV27; clone size: .; CDR3 protein: CASSGSARRQPQHF; CDR3 DNA: TGTGCCAGCAGTGGATCCGCTCGCCGACAGCCCCAGCATTTT
D gene: TRBD1; J gene: TRBJ2-2; V gene: TRBV12-3/TRBV12-4; clone size: .; CDR3 protein: CASTRTGNTGELFF; CDR3 DNA: TGTGCCAGCACCCGGACAGGGAACACCGGGGAGCTGTTTTTT
D gene: .; J gene: TRBJ2-5; V gene: TRBV14; clone size: .; CDR3 protein: CASSQREQETQYF; CDR3 DNA: TGTGCCAGCAGCCAGCGGGAACAAGAGACCCAGTACTTC
D gene: .; J gene: TRBJ1-5; V gene: TRBV20-1; clone size: .; CDR3 protein: CSARVGFQPQHF; CDR3 DNA: TGCAGTGCTAGAGTGGGGTTCCAGCCCCAGCATTTT
D gene: .; J gene: TRBJ2-2; V gene: TRBV5-1; clone size: .; CDR3 protein: CASSLGRGRNTGELFF; CDR3 DNA: TGCGCCAGCAGCTTGGGAAGGGGACGGAACACCGGGGAGCTGTTTTTT
D gene: TRBD1; J gene: TRBJ1-1; V gene: TRBV30; clone size: .; CDR3 protein: CAWDPDRVNWFNTEAFF; CDR3 DNA: TGTGCCTGGGACCCCGACAGGGTTAATTGGTTTAACACTGAAGCTTTCTTT
D gene: TRBD1; J gene: TRBJ2-5; V gene: TRBV5-1; clone size: .; CDR3 protein: CASSLGTGTTQETQYF; CDR3 DNA: TGCGCCAGCAGCTTGGGGACAGGGACAACCCAAGAGACCCAGTACTTC
D gene: TRBD2; J gene: TRBJ2-5; V gene: TRBV29-1; clone size: .; CDR3 protein: CSVGGLAGEQETQYF; CDR3 DNA: TGCAGCGTTGGAGGACTAGCGGGAGAACAAGAGACCCAGTACTTC
D gene: .; J gene: TRBJ2-2; V gene: TRBV24-1; clone size: .; CDR3 protein: CATGGNPPGELFF; CDR3 DNA: TGTGCCACCGGGGGTAATCCCCCAGGGGAGCTGTTTTTT
D gene: .; J gene: TRBJ2-2; V gene: TRBV15; clone size: .; CDR3 protein: CATNAPREAEDTGELFF; CDR3 DNA: TGTGCCACCAACGCACCCAGGGAGGCGGAGGACACCGGGGAGCTGTTTTTT
D gene: .; J gene: TRBJ2-3; V gene: TRBV20-1; clone size: .; CDR3 protein: CSARGPTGGGPSWRDTQYF; CDR3 DNA: TGCAGTGCTAGAGGCCCCACCGGAGGGGGACCCTCGTGGAGAGATACGCAGTATTTT
D gene: TRBD1; J gene: TRBJ1-5; V gene: TRBV30; clone size: .; CDR3 protein: CAWSMTGNQPQHF; CDR3 DNA: TGTGCCTGGAGTATGACAGGGAATCAGCCCCAGCATTTT
D gene: .; J gene: TRBJ1-1; V gene: TRBV28; clone size: .; CDR3 protein: CASSQTKTTEAFF; CDR3 DNA: TGTGCCAGCAGTCAGACAAAAACCACTGAAGCTTTCTTT
D gene: TRBD1; J gene: TRBJ2-7; V gene: TRBV12-3/TRBV12-4; clone size: .; CDR3 protein: CASSSRTGGYEQYF; CDR3 DNA: TGTGCCAGCAGTTCAAGGACAGGGGGCTACGAGCAGTACTTC
D gene: .; J gene: TRBJ2-5; V gene: TRBV6-5; clone size: few; CDR3 protein: CASSYGEETQYF; CDR3 DNA: TGTGCCAGCAGTTACGGAGAAGAGACCCAGTACTTC